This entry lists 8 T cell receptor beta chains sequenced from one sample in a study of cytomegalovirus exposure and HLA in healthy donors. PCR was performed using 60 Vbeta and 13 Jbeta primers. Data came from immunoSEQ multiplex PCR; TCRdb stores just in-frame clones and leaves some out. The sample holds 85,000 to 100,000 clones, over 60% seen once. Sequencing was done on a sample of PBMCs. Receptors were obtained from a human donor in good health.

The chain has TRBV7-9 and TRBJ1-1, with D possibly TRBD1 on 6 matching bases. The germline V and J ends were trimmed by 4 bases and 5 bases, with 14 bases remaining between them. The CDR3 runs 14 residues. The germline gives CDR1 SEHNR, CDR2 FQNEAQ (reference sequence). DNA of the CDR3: TGTGCCAGCAGCTCGGACAGCCCCGGTACTGAAGCTTTCTTT. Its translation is CASSSDSPGTEAFF.

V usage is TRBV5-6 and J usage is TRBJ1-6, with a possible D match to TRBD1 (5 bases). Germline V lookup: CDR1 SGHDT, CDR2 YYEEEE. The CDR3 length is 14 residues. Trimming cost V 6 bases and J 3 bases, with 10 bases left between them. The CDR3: CASTLRVYNSPLHF. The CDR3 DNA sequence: TGTGCCAGCACTCTCAGGGTCTATAATTCACCCCTCCACTTT. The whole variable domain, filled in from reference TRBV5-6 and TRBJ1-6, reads DAGVTQSPTHLIKTRGQQVTLRCSPKSGHDTVSWYQQALGQGPQFIFQYYEEEERQRGNFPDRFSGHQFPNYSSELNVNALLLGDSALYLCASTLRVYNSPLHFGNGTRLTVT.

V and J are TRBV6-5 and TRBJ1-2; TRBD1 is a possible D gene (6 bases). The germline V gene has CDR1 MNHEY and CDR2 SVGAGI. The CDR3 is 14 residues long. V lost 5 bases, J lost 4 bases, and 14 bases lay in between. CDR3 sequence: CASSPGTKPYGYTF. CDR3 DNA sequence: TGTGCCAGCAGTCCCGGGACAAAGCCCTATGGCTACACCTTC.

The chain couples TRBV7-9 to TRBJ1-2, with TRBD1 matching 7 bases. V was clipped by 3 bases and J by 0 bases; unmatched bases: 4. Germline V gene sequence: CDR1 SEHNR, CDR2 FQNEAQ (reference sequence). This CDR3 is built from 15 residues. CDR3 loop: CASSLGDSPNYGYTF. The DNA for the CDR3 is TGTGCCAGCAGCTTGGGGGACAGCCCTAACTATGGCTACACCTTC.

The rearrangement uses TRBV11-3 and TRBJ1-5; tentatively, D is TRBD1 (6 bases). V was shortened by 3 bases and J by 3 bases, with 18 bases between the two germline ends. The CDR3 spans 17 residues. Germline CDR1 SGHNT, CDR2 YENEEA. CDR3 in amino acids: CASSFYAGDPINQPQHF. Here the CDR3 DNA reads TGTGCCAGCAGCTTCTATGCAGGGGACCCCATCAATCAGCCCCAGCATTTT.

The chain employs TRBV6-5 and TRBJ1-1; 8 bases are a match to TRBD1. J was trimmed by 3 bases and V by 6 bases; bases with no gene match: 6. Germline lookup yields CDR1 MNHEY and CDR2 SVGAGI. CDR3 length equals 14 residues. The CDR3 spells CASSLGQGYTEAFF. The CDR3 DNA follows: TGTGCCAGCAGCCTAGGACAGGGCTACACTGAAGCTTTCTTT.

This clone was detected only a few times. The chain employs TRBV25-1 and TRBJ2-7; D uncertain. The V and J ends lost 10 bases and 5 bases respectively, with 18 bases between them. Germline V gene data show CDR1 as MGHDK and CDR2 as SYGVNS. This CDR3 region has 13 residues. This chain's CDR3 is CAIGGSERNEQYF. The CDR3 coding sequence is TGTGCCATAGGCGGCTCTGAGAGGAACGAGCAGTACTTC.

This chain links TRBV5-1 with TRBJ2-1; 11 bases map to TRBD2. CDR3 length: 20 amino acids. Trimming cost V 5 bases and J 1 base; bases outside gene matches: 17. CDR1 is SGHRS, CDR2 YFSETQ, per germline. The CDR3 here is CASSLLLLAGGSHSYNEQFF. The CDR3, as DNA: TGCGCCAGCAGTCTCCTGTTGCTAGCGGGAGGCTCCCATTCCTACAATGAGCAGTTCTTC. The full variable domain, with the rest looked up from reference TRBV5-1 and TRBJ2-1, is KAGVTQTPRYLIKTRGQQVTLSCSPISGHRSVSWYQQTPGQGLQFLFEYFSETQRNKGNFPGRFSGRQFSNSRSEMNVSTLELGDSALYLCASSLLLLAGGSHSYNEQFFGPGTRLTVL.